This entry lists 15 T cell receptor beta chains sequenced from one sample in a study of identical twins. MiXCR, applied by TCRdb to the 5' RACE reads, yields one record per CDR3 protein. Of hundreds of thousands of distinct CDR3 sequences in the sample, more than 20% were seen once. The same sample was also used in a study of T cells expressing NK-cell markers.

The sample was CD4+ T cells sorted from blood. These receptors all come from a woman aged 18-29 years in good health.

The rearrangement links TRBV12-3 or TRBV12-4 to TRBJ1-3, with D possibly TRBD1 on 5 matching bases. This CDR3 is built from 14 residues. Trimming left V 6 bases short and J 2 bases short, with 11 bases between. Here the CDR3 DNA reads TGTGCCAGCAGGCTCGGGACCGCTGGAAACACCATATATTTT. Its protein is CASRLGTAGNTIYF.

The chain has TRBV7-9 and TRBJ2-5; D may be TRBD1 or TRBD2 (6 bases each). The CDR3 has 15 amino acids. Trimming cost V 0 bases and J 4 bases, with 12 bases left between them. CDR1 is SEHNR, CDR2 FQNEAQ, per germline (reference sequence). DNA for the CDR3: TGTGCCAGCAGCTTAGCGATCGGGGGCGGAGAGACCCAGTACTTC. Translated: CASSLAIGGGETQYF.

This clonotype came up a few times. This sequence joins TRBV2 and TRBJ2-7; 8 nucleotides match TRBD2. Germline values: CDR1 SNHLY, CDR2 FYNNEI. The CDR3 has 17 residues. V trimming: 8 bases; J trimming: 3 bases; junction bases outside the gene matches: 18. CDR3 sequence: CASCLNSGTRVRYEQYF. CDR3 sequence (DNA): TGTGCCAGCTGCTTGAATTCCGGGACTAGGGTCCGCTACGAGCAGTACTTC.

The chain combines TRBV11-2 with TRBJ2-7; D is uncertain. V gave up 0 bases and J gave up 4 bases, with 13 bases separating them. CDR1 and CDR2 from the germline V gene are SGHAT and FQNNGV. This CDR3 has 15 amino acids. The CDR3 nucleotides read TGTGCCAGCAGCTTAGAGACCCTCGGAAGGTACGAGCAGTACTTC. Its protein product is CASSLETLGRYEQYF.

V is TRBV12-3 or TRBV12-4 and J is TRBJ2-7; D call uncertain. The CDR3 spans 12 residues. Trimming shortened V by 4 bases and J by 4 bases, and 8 bases separated the two germline ends. CDR3 loop: CASSWWDYEQYF. DNA of the CDR3: TGTGCCAGCAGTTGGTGGGATTACGAGCAGTACTTC.

The sample holds a few counts of this clonotype. The chain employs TRBV6-5 and TRBJ2-7, with D perhaps TRBD1 (5 bases). V was shortened by 2 bases and J by 6 bases, with 17 bases between the two germline ends. CDR3 size: 15 residues. In germline, CDR1 is MNHEY, CDR2 SVGAGI. Here the CDR3 reads CASSYAVVRVSEQYF. In DNA form, the CDR3 reads TGTGCCAGCAGTTACGCAGTAGTCAGGGTAAGCGAGCAGTACTTC.

This clonotype was counted many times. V usage is TRBV27 and J usage is TRBJ1-5; D not certain. V was trimmed by 5 bases and J by 0 bases, leaving 14 bases between them. In germline, CDR1 is MNHEY, CDR2 SMNVEV (reference sequence). The CDR3 has 16 amino acids. This chain's CDR3 is CASSPLSIHSNQPQHF. CDR3 in DNA: TGTGCCAGCAGTCCCCTCTCTATCCATAGCAATCAGCCCCAGCATTTT.

CDR3 residues: CASSLTPSGRFGNEQFF. In nucleotides, the CDR3 is TGTGCCAGCAGCTTAACCCCTAGCGGGAGGTTCGGCAATGAGCAGTTCTTC. The rearrangement joins TRBV7-9 to TRBJ2-1; 11 bases line up with TRBD2. The CDR3 extends over 17 amino acids. The V gene end was trimmed by 2 bases and the J gene end by 6 bases; junction bases not matched to a gene: 9. Germline-derived CDR1 and CDR2 are SEHNR and FQNEAQ (reference sequence).

The genes are TRBV5-1 and TRBJ2-7, with TRBD2 matching 7 bases. CDR1 SGHRS and CDR2 YFSETQ come from the germline V gene. This CDR3 is 13 amino acids long. V was clipped by 3 bases and J by 2 bases; unmatched bases: 2. The CDR3 DNA reads TGCGCCAGCAGCTGGGGACTAACCTACGAGCAGTACTTC. Its protein product is CASSWGLTYEQYF. The whole variable domain, remainder taken from reference TRBV5-1 and TRBJ2-7, is KAGVTQTPRYLIKTRGQQVTLSCSPISGHRSVSWYQQTPGQGLQFLFEYFSETQRNKGNFPGRFSGRQFSNSRSEMNVSTLELGDSALYLCASSWGLTYEQYFGPGTRLTVT.

V and J are TRBV5-1 and TRBJ2-7, with D possibly TRBD2 on 6 matching bases. Trimming removed 4 bases at V and 6 bases at J, with 20 bases between. The CDR3 extends over 15 amino acids. Germline V gene lookup returns CDR1 SGHRS and CDR2 YFSETQ. CDR3 protein: CASSVKMGGFGEQYF. CDR3 sequence (DNA): TGCGCCAGCAGCGTCAAAATGGGGGGATTCGGCGAGCAGTACTTC. Variable domain in full (rest from reference TRBV5-1 and TRBJ2-7): KAGVTQTPRYLIKTRGQQVTLSCSPISGHRSVSWYQQTPGQGLQFLFEYFSETQRNKGNFPGRFSGRQFSNSRSEMNVSTLELGDSALYLCASSVKMGGFGEQYFGPGTRLTVT.

The J gene is TRBJ2-3, the V gene TRBV6-4; 8 bases agree with TRBD2. The CDR3 is 14 amino acids. In germline, CDR1 is MRHNA, CDR2 SNTAGT. The J segment lost 2 bases and the V segment lost 3 bases, leaving 1 base of the junction unmatched. The chain's CDR3 is CASSERGDTDTQYF. The CDR3 bases are TGTGCCAGCAGTGAGCGGGGGGACACAGATACGCAGTATTTT.

The table lists this clonotype with a few counts. V gene TRBV4-3 combines with J gene TRBJ2-2; D is possibly TRBD2 (7 bases). The CDR3 has 18 amino acids. CDR1 and CDR2 from the germline V gene are LGHNA and YSLEER. Trimming shortened V by 2 bases and J by 5 bases, and 21 bases separated the two germline ends. This CDR3 reads CASSQKQGGGLRTGELFF. The CDR3 nucleotides are TGCGCCAGCAGCCAAAAACAGGGAGGGGGGTTAAGGACCGGGGAGCTGTTTTTT.

The chain couples TRBV25-1 to TRBJ2-7; D ambiguous. Trimming removed 3 bases at V and 4 bases at J, with 10 bases between. Germline CDR1 and CDR2: MGHDK and SYGVNS. This CDR3 comprises 13 residues. CDR3 protein: CASSDTIPYEQYF. The CDR3 DNA follows: TGTGCCAGCAGTGATACGATCCCGTACGAGCAGTACTTC.

The chain carries TRBV24-1 and TRBJ2-1, with TRBD2 matching over 9 bases. Per germline, CDR1 KGHDR and CDR2 SFDVKD. This CDR3 region has 16 residues. Germline trimming cut 5 bases from V and 5 bases from J; bases unmatched to any gene: 9. DNA for the CDR3: TGTGCCACCAGTGGTGTTAGCGGGAGTTCCAACAATGAGCAGTTCTTC. Residues: CATSGVSGSSNNEQFF.

The genes are TRBV5-6 and TRBJ2-1, with 8 bases matching TRBD2. Germline CDR1 is SGHDT and CDR2 is YYEEEE. V trimming: 0 bases; J trimming: 4 bases; junction bases outside the gene matches: 3. The CDR3 runs 15 residues. The CDR3 nucleotides are TGTGCCAGCAGCTTGGCCAGCGGGAGATACAATGAGCAGTTCTTC. As protein: CASSLASGRYNEQFF.